This entry describes one T cell receptor beta chain. Its specificity is unknown. TCRdb passed the 5' RACE reads through MiXCR, listing each CDR3 protein once. The sample lists some 54,000 distinct CDR3 sequences; approximately 9.5% were seen once. With 5 bases removed from V and 5 bases from J, the gap between germline ends came to 13 bases. The CDR3 totals 14 residues. Germline V gene lookup returns CDR1 SNHLY and CDR2 FYNNEI. The sample originates from a study of T-cell memory formation after mild COVID-19. At the level of the study: There were largely donor-specific TCR clusters. Findings and caveats of the study: CD4/CD8 balance characterized clones contracting day 15 to 85, and CD4+ skew characterized later expanders. CD4+ clones that contracted lay mainly in CM and EM; CD8+ ones lay in EMRA.

This receptor was identified in a man aged 18 to 30 who had mild COVID-19 (a few samples of this study predate the infection). Cell type and time point are not known. Sequencing was performed on PBMCs or a T cell subset sorted from them (not recorded which). The J gene is TRBJ1-5, the V gene TRBV2, with D maybe TRBD1 (5 bases). The CDR3 nucleotides are TGTGCCAGCAGTCCCAGGGAGGTCGATCAGCCCCAGCATTTT. Its translation is CASSPREVDQPQHF.